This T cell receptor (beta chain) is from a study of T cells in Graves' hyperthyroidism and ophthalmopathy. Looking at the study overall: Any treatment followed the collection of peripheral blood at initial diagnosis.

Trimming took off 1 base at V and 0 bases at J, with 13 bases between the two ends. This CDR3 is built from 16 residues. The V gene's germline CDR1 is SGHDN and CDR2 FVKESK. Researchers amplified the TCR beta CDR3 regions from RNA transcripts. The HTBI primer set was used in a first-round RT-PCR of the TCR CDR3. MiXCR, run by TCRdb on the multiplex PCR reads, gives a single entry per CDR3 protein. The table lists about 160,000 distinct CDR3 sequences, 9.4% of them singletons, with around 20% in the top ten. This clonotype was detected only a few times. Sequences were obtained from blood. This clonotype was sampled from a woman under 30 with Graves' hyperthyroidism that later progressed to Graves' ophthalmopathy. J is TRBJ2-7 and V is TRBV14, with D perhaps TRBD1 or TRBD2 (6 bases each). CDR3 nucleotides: TGTGCCAGCAGCCAAGTAGGGGGGCTCTTCTCCTACGAGCAGTACTTC. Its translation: CASSQVGGLFSYEQYF.